The subject of this entry is one TCR beta chain. Its antigen is not known. The entry originates in a study of metastatic and nonmetastatic thyroid tumors. Study-level points and caveats: Malignant thyroid tumors reportedly exceeded benign nodules significantly in TCR beta diversity, with the difference appearing in blood and tumor.

Thyroid surgery took place with no prior treatment in any patient. In the authors' methods: The distant-metastasis classifier for papillary thyroid cancer was built from CDR3 differences across clinicopathological groups. MiXCR re-clonotyped the PCR reads for TCRdb. Here the V and J calls rest on TCRdb's processing, not on the authors' analysis. Of roughly 89,000 clones listed, 9.5% to 15% are singletons. The specimen sequenced was tumor tissue. The sequence was collected from a female donor with papillary thyroid cancer or a benign thyroid nodule (not recorded which). Some clones in this sample may be carry-over from other donors' samples.

CDR3 coding DNA: TGCAGTGCCTCGGACCTTTACGAGCAGTACTTC. It translates to CSASDLYEQYF. J is TRBJ2-7 and V is TRBV20-1; D gene uncertain. Germline CDR1 DFQATT, CDR2 SNEGSKA (reference sequence). Trimming shortened V by 6 bases and J by 4 bases, and 10 bases separated the two germline ends. The CDR3 runs 11 residues.